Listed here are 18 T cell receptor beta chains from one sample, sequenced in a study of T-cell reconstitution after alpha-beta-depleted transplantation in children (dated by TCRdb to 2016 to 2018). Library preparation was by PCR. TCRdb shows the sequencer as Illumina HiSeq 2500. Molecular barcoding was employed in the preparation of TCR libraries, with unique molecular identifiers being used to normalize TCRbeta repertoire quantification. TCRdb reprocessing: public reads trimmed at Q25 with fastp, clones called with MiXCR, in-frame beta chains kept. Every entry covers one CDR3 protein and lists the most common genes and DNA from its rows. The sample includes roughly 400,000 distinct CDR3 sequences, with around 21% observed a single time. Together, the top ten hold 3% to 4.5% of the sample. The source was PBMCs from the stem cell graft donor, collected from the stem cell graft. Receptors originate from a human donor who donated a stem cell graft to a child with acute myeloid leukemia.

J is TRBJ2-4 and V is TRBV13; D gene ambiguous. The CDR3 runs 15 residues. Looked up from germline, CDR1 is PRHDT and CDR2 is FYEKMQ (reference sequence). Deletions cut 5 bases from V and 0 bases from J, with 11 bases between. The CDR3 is CASSTRRLAKNIQYF. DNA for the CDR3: TGTGCCAGCAGCACTCGTAGATTAGCCAAAAACATTCAGTACTTC.

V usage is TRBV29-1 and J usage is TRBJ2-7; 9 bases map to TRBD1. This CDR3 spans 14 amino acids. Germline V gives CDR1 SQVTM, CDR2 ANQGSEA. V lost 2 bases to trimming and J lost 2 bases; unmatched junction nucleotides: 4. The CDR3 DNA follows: TGCAGCGTTGAATCGGGACAGGGAACCTACGAGCAGTACTTC. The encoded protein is CSVESGQGTYEQYF.

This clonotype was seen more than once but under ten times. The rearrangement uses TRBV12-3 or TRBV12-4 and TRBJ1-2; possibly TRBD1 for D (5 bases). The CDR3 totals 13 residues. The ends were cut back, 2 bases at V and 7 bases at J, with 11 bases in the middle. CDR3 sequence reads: CASSLQGRSGYTF. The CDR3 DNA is TGTGCCAGCAGTTTACAGGGTCGGAGTGGCTACACCTTC.

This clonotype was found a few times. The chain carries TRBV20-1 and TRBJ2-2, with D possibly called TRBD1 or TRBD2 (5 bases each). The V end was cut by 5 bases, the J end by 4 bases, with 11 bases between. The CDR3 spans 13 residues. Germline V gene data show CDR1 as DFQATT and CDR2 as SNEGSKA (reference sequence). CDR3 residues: CSAGTPATGELFF. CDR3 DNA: TGCAGTGCTGGGACCCCGGCCACCGGGGAGCTGTTTTTT.

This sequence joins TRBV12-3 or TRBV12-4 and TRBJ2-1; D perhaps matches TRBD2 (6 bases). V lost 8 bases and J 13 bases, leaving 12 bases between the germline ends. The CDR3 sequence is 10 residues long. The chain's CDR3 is CASSRDSQFF. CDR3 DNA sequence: TGTGCCAGCTCCCGGGACTCCCAGTTCTTC.

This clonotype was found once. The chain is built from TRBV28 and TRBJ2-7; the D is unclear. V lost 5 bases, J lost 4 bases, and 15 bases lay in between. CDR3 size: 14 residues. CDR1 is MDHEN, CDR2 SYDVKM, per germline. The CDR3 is CASSPPDLGYEQYF. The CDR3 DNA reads TGTGCCAGCAGTCCTCCGGACCTCGGGTACGAGCAGTACTTC.

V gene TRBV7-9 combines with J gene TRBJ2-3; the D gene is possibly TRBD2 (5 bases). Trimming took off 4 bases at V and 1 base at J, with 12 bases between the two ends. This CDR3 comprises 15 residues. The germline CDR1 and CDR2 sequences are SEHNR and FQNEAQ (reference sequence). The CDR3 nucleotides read TGTGCCAGCAGCTCGAGGGAAGACGGCACAGATACGCAGTATTTT. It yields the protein CASSSREDGTDTQYF.

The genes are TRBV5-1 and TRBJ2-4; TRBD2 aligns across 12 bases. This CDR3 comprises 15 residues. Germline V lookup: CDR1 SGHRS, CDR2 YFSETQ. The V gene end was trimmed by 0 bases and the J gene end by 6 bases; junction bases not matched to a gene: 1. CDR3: CASSLELAGGNIQYF. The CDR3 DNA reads TGCGCCAGCAGCTTGGAACTAGCGGGAGGAAACATTCAGTACTTC.

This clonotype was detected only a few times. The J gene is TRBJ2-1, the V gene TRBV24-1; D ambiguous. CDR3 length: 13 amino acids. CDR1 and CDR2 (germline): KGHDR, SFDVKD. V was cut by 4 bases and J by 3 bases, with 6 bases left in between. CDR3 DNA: TGTGCCACCAGTGAACCAATCTACAATGAGCAGTTCTTC. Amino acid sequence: CATSEPIYNEQFF.

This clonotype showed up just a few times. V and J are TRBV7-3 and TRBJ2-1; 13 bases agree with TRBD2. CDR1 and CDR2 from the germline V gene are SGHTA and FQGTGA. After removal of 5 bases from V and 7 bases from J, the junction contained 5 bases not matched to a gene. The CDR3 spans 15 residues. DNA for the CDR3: TGTGCCAGCAGCATACTAGCGGGAGGGCCTAATGAGCAGTTCTTC. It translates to CASSILAGGPNEQFF.

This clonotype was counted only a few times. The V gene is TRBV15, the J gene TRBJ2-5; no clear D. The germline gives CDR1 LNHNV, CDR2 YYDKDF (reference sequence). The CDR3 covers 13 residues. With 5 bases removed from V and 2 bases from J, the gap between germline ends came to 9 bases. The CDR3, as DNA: TGTGCCACCAGCGGTCAAATTCAAGAGACCCAGTACTTC. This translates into CATSGQIQETQYF.

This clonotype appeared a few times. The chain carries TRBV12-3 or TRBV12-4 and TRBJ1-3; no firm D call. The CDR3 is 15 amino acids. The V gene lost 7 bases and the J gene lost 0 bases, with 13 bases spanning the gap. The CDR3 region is CASTYIKSSGNTIYF. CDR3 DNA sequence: TGTGCCAGCACCTATATTAAAAGCTCTGGAAACACCATATATTTT.

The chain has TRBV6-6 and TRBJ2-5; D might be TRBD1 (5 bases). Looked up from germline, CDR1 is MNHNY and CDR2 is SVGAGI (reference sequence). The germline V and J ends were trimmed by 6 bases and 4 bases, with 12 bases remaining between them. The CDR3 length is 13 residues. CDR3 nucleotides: TGTGCCAGCAGAGGCCAGGGTCGAGAGACCCAGTACTTC. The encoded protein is CASRGQGRETQYF.

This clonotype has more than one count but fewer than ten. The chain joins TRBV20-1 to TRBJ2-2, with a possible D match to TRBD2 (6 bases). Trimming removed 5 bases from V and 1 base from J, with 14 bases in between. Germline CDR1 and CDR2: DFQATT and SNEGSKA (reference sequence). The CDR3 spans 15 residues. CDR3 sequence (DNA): TGCAGTGCTTCTGCTAGCGATGGGAACACCGGGGAGCTGTTTTTT. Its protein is CSASASDGNTGELFF.

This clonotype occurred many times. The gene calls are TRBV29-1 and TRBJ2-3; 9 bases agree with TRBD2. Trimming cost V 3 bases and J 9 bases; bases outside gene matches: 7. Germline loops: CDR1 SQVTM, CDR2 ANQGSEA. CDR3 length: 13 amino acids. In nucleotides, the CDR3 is TGCAGCGTTGACGAGACTAGCGGAGACACGCAGTATTTT. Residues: CSVDETSGDTQYF.

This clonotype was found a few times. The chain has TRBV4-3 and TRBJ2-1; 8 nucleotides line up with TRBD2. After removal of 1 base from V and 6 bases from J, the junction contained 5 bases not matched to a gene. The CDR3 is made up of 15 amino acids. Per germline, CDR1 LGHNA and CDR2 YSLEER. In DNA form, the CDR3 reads TGCGCCAGCAGCCAAGGAAGTAGCGGGATCAATGAGCAGTTCTTC. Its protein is CASSQGSSGINEQFF.

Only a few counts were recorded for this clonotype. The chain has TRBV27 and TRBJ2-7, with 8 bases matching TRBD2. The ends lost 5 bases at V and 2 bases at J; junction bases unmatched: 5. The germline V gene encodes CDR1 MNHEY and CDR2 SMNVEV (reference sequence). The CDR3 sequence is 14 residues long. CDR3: CASSSSGTPYEQYF. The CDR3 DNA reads TGTGCCAGCAGTAGTAGCGGGACACCCTACGAGCAGTACTTC.

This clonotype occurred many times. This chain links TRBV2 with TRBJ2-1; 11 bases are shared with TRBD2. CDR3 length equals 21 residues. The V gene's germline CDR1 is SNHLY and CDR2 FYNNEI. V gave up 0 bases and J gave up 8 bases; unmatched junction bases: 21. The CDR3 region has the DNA TGTGCCAGCAGTGAAGCGCGTTTGACTAGCGGGGAAAAGACCTACATCGATGAGCAGTTCTTC. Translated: CASSEARLTSGEKTYIDEQFF.